This T cell receptor beta chain comes out of a study of blood T cell repertoires in COVID-19. Whole-study context: Researchers got acute and convalescent COVID-19 samples from the United States, Italy and Spain. In each case, the material was cDNA or gDNA derived from T cells, B-cell-depleted T cells, or PBMCs.

Germline assignment: CDR1 SGHNT and CDR2 YENEEA. The CDR3 covers 14 residues. V lost 1 base to trimming and J lost 7 bases, with 12 bases between them. As processed by the authors: Estimates of nucleated cell counts were drawn from the amplification of reference gene primers. Sequencing used immunoSEQ multiplex PCR; TCRdb keeps in-frame clones, though not all of them. The V and J calls and clone size come from that table; D and trimming were worked out from the DNA. The sample contains 68,000 or so clones, 85% to 90% of which appear only once. The rearrangement uses TRBV11-3 and TRBJ2-3; unclear D gene. The origin of this receptor is a man aged 50-60 years with acute or convalescent COVID-19. The sample consisted of peripheral blood. The CDR3 spells CASSLALGPYTQYF. CDR3 bases: TGTGCCAGCAGCTTAGCGCTGGGCCCGTATACGCAGTATTTT.